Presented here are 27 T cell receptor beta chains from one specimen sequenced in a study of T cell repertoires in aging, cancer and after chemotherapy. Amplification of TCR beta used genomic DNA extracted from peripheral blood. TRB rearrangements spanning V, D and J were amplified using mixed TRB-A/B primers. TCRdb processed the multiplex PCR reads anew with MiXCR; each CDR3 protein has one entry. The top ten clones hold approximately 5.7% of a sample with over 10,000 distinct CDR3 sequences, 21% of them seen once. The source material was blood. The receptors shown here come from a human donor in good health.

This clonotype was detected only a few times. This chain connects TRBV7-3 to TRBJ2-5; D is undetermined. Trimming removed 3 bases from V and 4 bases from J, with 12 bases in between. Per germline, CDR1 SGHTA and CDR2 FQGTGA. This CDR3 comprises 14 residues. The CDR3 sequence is CASSLHGVTETQYF. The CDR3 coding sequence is TGTGCCAGCAGCTTGCATGGGGTCACAGAGACCCAGTACTTC.

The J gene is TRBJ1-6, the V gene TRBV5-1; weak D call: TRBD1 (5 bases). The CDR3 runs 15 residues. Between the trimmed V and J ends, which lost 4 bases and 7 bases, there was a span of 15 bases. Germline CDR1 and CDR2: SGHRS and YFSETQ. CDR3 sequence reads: CASSTGRDTNSPLHF. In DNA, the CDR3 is TGCGCCAGCAGCACGGGACGGGATACGAATTCACCCCTCCACTTT.

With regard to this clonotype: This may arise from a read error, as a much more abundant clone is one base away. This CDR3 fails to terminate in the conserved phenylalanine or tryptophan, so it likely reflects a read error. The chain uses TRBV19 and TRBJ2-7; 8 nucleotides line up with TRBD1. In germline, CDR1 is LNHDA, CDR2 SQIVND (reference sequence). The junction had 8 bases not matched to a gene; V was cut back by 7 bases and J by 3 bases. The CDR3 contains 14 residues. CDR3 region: CASKLTGENYEQYI. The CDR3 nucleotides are TGTGCCAGTAAGTTGACAGGGGAAAACTACGAGCAGTACATC.

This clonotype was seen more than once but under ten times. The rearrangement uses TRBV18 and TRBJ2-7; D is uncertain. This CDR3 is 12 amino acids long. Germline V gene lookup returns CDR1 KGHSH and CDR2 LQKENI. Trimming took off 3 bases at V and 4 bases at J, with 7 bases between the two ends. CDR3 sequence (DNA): TGTGCCAGCTCACCGGCTTCGTACGAGCAGTACTTC. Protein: CASSPASYEQYF.

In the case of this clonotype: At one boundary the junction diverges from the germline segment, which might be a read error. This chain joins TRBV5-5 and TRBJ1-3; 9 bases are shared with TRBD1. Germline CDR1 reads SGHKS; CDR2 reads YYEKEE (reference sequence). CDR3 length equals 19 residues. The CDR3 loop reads CASSLRGTGSLNSGNTIYF. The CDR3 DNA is TGTGCCAGCAGCTTGCGGGGGACAGGGTCATTAAATTCTGGAAATACCATATATTTT.

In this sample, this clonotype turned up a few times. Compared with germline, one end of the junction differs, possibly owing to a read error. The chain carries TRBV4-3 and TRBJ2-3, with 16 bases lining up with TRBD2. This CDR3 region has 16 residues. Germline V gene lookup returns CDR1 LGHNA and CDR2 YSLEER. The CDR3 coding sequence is TGTGCCAGCAGCCAAGGGACTAGCGGGGGGGCAGATACGCAGTATTTT. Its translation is CASSQGTSGGADTQYF.

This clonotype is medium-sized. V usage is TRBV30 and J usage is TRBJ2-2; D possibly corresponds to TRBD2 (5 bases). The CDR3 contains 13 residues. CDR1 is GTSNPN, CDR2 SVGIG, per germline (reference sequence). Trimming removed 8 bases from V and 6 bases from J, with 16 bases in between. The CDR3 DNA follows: TGTGCCCAGGCGGGCTTTTCAGCCGGGGAGCTGTTTTTT. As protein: CAQAGFSAGELFF.

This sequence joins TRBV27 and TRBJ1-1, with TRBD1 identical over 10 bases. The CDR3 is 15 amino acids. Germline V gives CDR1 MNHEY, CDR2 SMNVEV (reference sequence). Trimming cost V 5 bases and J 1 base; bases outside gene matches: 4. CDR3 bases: TGTGCCAGCAGTCCCGGGACAGGGGAGAACACTGAAGCTTTCTTT. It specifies CASSPGTGENTEAFF.

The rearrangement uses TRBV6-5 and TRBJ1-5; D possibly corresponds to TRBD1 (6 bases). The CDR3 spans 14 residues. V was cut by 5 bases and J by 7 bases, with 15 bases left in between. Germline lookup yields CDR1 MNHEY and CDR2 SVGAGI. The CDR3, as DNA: TGTGCCAGCAGTGAGGGAGTAGGGGGGCAGCCCCAGCATTTT. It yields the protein CASSEGVGGQPQHF.

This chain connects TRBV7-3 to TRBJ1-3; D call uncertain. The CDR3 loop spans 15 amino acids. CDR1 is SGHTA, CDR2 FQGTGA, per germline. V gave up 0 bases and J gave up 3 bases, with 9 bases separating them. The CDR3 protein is CASSLTRDVGNTIYF. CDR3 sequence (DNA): TGTGCCAGCAGCTTAACGAGGGATGTTGGAAACACCATATATTTT. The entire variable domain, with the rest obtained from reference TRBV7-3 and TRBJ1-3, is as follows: GAGVSQTPSNKVTEKGKYVELRCDPISGHTALYWYRQSLGQGPEFLIYFQGTGAADDSGLPNDRFFAVRPEGSVSTLKIQRTERGDSAVYLCASSLTRDVGNTIYFGEGSWLTVV.

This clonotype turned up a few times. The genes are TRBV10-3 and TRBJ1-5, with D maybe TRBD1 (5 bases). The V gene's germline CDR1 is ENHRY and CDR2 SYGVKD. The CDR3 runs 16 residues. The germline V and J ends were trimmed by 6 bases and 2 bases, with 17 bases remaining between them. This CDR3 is CAISDWEGAGNQPQHF. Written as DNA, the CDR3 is TGTGCCATCAGCGATTGGGAAGGGGCGGGCAATCAGCCCCAGCATTTT.

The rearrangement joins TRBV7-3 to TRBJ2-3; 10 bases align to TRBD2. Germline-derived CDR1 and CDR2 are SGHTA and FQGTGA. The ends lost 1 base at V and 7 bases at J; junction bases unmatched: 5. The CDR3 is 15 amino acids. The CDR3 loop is CASSLITSGAYTQYF. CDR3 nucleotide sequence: TGTGCCAGCAGCTTAATCACTAGCGGGGCCTATACGCAGTATTTT.

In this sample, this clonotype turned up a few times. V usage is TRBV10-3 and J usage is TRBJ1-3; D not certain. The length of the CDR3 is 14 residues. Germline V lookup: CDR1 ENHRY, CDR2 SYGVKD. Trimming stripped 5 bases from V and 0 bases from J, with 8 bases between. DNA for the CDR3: TGTGCCATCAGTATCGAACCCTCTGGAAACACCATATATTTT. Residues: CAISIEPSGNTIYF.

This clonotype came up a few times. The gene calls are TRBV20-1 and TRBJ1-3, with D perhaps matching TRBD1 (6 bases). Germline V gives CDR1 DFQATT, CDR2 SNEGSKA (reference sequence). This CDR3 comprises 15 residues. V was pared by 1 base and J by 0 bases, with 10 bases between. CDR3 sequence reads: CSARGRGSSGNTIYF. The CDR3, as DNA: TGCAGTGCTAGAGGGAGGGGGAGCTCTGGAAACACCATATATTTT.

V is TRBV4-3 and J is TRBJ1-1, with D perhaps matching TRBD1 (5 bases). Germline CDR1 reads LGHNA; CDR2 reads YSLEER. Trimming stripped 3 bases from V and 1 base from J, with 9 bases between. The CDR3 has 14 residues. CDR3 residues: CASSHLDRNTEAFF. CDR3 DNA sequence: TGCGCCAGCAGCCACCTAGACAGGAACACTGAAGCTTTCTTT.

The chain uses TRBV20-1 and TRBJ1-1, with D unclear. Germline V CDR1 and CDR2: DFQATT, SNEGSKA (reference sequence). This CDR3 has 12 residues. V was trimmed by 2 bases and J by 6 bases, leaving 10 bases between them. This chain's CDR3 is CSARSGSAEAFF. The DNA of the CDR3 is TGCAGTGCTAGATCTGGCTCGGCTGAAGCTTTCTTT.

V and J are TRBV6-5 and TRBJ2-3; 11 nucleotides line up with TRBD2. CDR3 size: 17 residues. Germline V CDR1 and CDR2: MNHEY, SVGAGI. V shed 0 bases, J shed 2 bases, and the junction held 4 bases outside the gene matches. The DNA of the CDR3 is TGTGCCAGCAGTTACTCGGCTAGCGGGGGGATCACAGATACGCAGTATTTT. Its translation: CASSYSASGGITDTQYF.

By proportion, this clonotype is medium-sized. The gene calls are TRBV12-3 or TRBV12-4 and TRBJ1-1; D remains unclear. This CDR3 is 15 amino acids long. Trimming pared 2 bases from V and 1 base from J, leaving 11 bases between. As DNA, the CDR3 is TGTGCCAGCAGTTTAAGGTGGGGAGGGAACACTGAAGCTTTCTTT. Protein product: CASSLRWGGNTEAFF.

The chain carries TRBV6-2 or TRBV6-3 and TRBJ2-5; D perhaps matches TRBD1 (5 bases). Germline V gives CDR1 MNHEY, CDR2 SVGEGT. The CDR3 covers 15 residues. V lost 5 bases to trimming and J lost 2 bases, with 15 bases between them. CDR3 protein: CASSPYLGQQETQYF. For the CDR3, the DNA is TGTGCCAGCAGTCCCTACTTAGGACAACAAGAGACCCAGTACTTC.

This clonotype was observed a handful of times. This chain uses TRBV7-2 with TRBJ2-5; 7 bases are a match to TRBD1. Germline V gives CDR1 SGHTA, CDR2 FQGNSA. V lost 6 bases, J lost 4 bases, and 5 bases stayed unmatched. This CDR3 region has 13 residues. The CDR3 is CASRRGLVETQYF. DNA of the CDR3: TGTGCCAGCAGGAGGGGGCTCGTAGAGACCCAGTACTTC.

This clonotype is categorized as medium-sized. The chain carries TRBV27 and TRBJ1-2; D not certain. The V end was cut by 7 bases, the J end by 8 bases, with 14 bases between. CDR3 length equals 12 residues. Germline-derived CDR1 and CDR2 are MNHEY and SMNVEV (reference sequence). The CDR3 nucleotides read TGTGCCAGCACGTCGGGATTTGGAGGCTACACCTTC. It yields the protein CASTSGFGGYTF.

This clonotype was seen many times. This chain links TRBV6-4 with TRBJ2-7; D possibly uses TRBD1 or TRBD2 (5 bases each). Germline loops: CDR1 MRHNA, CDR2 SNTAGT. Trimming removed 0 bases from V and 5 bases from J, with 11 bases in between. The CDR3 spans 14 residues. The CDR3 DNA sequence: TGTGCCAGCAGTGACTCTGGCAGGGACCACGAGCAGTACTTC. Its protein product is CASSDSGRDHEQYF.

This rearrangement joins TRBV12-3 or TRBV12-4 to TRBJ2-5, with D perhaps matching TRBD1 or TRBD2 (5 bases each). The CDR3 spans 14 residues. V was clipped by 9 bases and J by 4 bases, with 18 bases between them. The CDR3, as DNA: TGTGCCAGTGACACGGGGCTAGCTGGAGAGACCCAGTACTTC. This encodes CASDTGLAGETQYF.

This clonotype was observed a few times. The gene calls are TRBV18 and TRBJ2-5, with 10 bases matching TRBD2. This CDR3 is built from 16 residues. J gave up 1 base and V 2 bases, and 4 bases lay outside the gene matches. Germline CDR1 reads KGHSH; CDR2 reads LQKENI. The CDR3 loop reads CASSPERGGRQETQYF. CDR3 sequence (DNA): TGTGCCAGCTCACCAGAGCGGGGGGGTCGCCAAGAGACCCAGTACTTC.

CDR3 nucleotides: TGCAGTGCTAGAGTAGGGGGGAGCGCCTATGGCTACACCTTC. Its protein is CSARVGGSAYGYTF. The chain joins TRBV20-1 to TRBJ1-2, with TRBD1 as a possible D gene (6 bases). The CDR3 loop spans 14 amino acids. The germline V gene encodes CDR1 DFQATT and CDR2 SNEGSKA (reference sequence). V dropped 1 base and J dropped 4 bases, with 13 bases sitting between them.

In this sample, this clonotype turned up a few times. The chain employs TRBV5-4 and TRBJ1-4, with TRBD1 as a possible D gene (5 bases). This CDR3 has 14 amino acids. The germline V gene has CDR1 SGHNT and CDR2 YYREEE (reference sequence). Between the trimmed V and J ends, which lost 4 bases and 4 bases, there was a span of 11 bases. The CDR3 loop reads CASSPGTFNEKLFF. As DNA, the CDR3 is TGTGCCAGCAGCCCCGGGACTTTTAATGAAAAACTGTTTTTT.

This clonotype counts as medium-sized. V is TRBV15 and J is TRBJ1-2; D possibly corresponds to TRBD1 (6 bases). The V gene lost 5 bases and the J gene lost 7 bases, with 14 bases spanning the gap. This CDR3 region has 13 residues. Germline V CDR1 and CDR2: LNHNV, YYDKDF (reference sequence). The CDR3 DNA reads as TGTGCCACCAGCCTGGGGGGGGCGCTTGGCTACACCTTC. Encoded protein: CATSLGGALGYTF.